A selection of T cell receptor beta chains follows, all from one sample in a study of response to subunit inactivated influenza vaccine. One entry per CDR3 protein, called by TCRdb with MiXCR from the RT-PCR reads. Of just over 300,000 distinct CDR3 sequences in the sample, 20% to 25% were seen once. The specimen comprised PBMCs from blood, sampled about 20 months after vaccination. The receptors were sampled from a man aged 45 to 70 who received an inactivated influenza vaccine. CDR3s include the opening cysteine and the closing phenylalanine or tryptophan. Each record gives: CDR3 length, D gene, V gene, clone size, J gene, CDR3 DNA, CDR3 protein. The D gene is left open where the match is weak. The listing skips clone size in some rows; elsewhere it reads once, few, many or a size class.

len: 13; d_gene: -; v_gene: TRBV29-1; abundance: few; j_gene: TRBJ2-5; CDR3nt: TGCAGCGCCGAAACCAGGGTTTCGGAGACCCAGTACTTC; CDR3aa: CSAETRVSETQYF
len: 16; d_gene: TRBD1; v_gene: TRBV18; abundance: few; j_gene: TRBJ1-2; CDR3nt: TGTGCCAGCTCACCACCGGTCACCAGGGGGCTGGAAGGCTACACCTTC; CDR3aa: CASSPPVTRGLEGYTF
len: 13; d_gene: -; v_gene: TRBV12-3/TRBV12-4; abundance: -; j_gene: TRBJ2-1; CDR3nt: TGTGCCAGCCGATGGGGGACCGACAATGAGCAGTTCTTC; CDR3aa: CASRWGTDNEQFF
len: 11; d_gene: -; v_gene: TRBV7-9; abundance: few; j_gene: TRBJ1-2; CDR3nt: TGTGCCAGCAGCCCTCGGGCTGAGAACACCTTC; CDR3aa: CASSPRAENTF
len: 13; d_gene: -; v_gene: TRBV5-1; abundance: few; j_gene: TRBJ1-3; CDR3nt: TGCGCCAGCAGGGGAAACTCTGGAAACACCATATATTTT; CDR3aa: CASRGNSGNTIYF
len: 13; d_gene: TRBD1; v_gene: TRBV7-2; abundance: many; j_gene: TRBJ1-1; CDR3nt: TGTGCCAGCAGGCCACAACAGGGGAGGGAAGCTTTCTTT; CDR3aa: CASRPQQGREAFF
len: 13; d_gene: -; v_gene: TRBV5-1; abundance: -; j_gene: TRBJ2-7; CDR3nt: TGCGCCAGCAGAGACGATGAGCTCCACGAGCAGTACTTC; CDR3aa: CASRDDELHEQYF
len: 13; d_gene: -; v_gene: TRBV5-6; abundance: few; j_gene: TRBJ1-2; CDR3nt: TGTGCCAGCAGCTTGGCCCAAAGGGAGAGCTACACCTTC; CDR3aa: CASSLAQRESYTF
len: 14; d_gene: -; v_gene: TRBV7-9; abundance: many; j_gene: TRBJ1-6; CDR3nt: TGTGCCAGCAGCCTAGGACAGCTCGATTCACCCCTCCACTTT; CDR3aa: CASSLGQLDSPLHF
len: 17; d_gene: TRBD1; v_gene: TRBV4-2; abundance: many; j_gene: TRBJ1-4; CDR3nt: TGTGCCAGCACCCTCTTCCGACTGACAGGGGTGGATGAAAAACTGTTTTTT; CDR3aa: CASTLFRLTGVDEKLFF
len: 15; d_gene: TRBD2; v_gene: TRBV7-2; abundance: -; j_gene: TRBJ2-7; CDR3nt: TGTGCCAGCAGCGTTAGCGGGGGTACTTCCTACGAGCAGTACTTC; CDR3aa: CASSVSGGTSYEQYF
len: 16; d_gene: -; v_gene: TRBV6-2/TRBV6-3; abundance: many; j_gene: TRBJ1-1; CDR3nt: TGTGCCAGCAGTTACTCTCAAACAGAGATTAACACTGAAGCTTTCTTT; CDR3aa: CASSYSQTEINTEAFF
len: 19; d_gene: TRBD2; v_gene: TRBV11-2; abundance: -; j_gene: TRBJ2-2; CDR3nt: TGTGCCAGCAGCCCCCGGGCTAGCGGGGGCCGCCCAAACACCGGGGAGCTGTTTTTT; CDR3aa: CASSPRASGGRPNTGELFF
len: 17; d_gene: TRBD2; v_gene: TRBV12-3/TRBV12-4; abundance: few; j_gene: TRBJ2-1; CDR3nt: TGTGCCAGCAGGCCTGGGACTAGCGGGAGATCCTACAATGAGCAGTTCTTC; CDR3aa: CASRPGTSGRSYNEQFF
len: 18; d_gene: TRBD2; v_gene: TRBV6-2/TRBV6-3; abundance: -; j_gene: TRBJ2-3; CDR3nt: TGTGCCAGCAGTTACCGACTAGCGGGGGAGACTAGCACAGATACGCAGTATTTT; CDR3aa: CASSYRLAGETSTDTQYF
len: 16; d_gene: -; v_gene: TRBV5-5; abundance: -; j_gene: TRBJ2-3; CDR3nt: TGTGCCAGCAGGTTGATCACCCGGGGCCGCACAGATACGCAGTATTTT; CDR3aa: CASRLITRGRTDTQYF
len: 17; d_gene: TRBD2; v_gene: TRBV7-2; abundance: few; j_gene: TRBJ2-7; CDR3nt: TGTGCCAGCAGCCGGGGACTAGCGGGGACGGGGGCCTACGAGCAGTACTTC; CDR3aa: CASSRGLAGTGAYEQYF
len: 15; d_gene: TRBD1; v_gene: TRBV12-3/TRBV12-4; abundance: -; j_gene: TRBJ1-5; CDR3nt: TGTGCCAGCAGTAGGGACAGTTCTAGCAATCAGCCCCAGCATTTT; CDR3aa: CASSRDSSSNQPQHF
len: 18; d_gene: TRBD2; v_gene: TRBV5-1; abundance: -; j_gene: TRBJ2-1; CDR3nt: TGCGCCAGCAGCCTATCGGGACTAGCGGGAGCCTCCTACAATGAGCAGTTCTTC; CDR3aa: CASSLSGLAGASYNEQFF
len: 13; d_gene: -; v_gene: TRBV19; abundance: -; j_gene: TRBJ2-1; CDR3nt: TGTGCCAGTAGTACGGTCCGTGGCAATGAGCAGTTCTTC; CDR3aa: CASSTVRGNEQFF
len: 14; d_gene: TRBD1; v_gene: TRBV12-3/TRBV12-4; abundance: few; j_gene: TRBJ1-2; CDR3nt: TGTGCCAGCAGTCCAGCAGGGGGGTACTATGGCTACACCTTC; CDR3aa: CASSPAGGYYGYTF
len: 15; d_gene: -; v_gene: TRBV3-1; abundance: few; j_gene: TRBJ1-6; CDR3nt: TGTGCCAGCAGCCAACTCCTTGCGGGGAATTCACCCCTCCACTTT; CDR3aa: CASSQLLAGNSPLHF
len: 14; d_gene: -; v_gene: TRBV6-1; abundance: few; j_gene: TRBJ2-2; CDR3nt: TGTGCCAGCAGTCTCGCTGGTCTTGCCGGGGAGCTGTTTTTT; CDR3aa: CASSLAGLAGELFF
len: 12; d_gene: -; v_gene: TRBV29-1; abundance: -; j_gene: TRBJ2-7; CDR3nt: TGCAGCGCCAAAGGGACGGTTGGCGAGCAGTACTTC; CDR3aa: CSAKGTVGEQYF
len: 13; d_gene: -; v_gene: TRBV11-2; abundance: -; j_gene: TRBJ2-1; CDR3nt: TGTGCCAGCAGCTTAGACACCTTAGCGGAGCAGTTCTTC; CDR3aa: CASSLDTLAEQFF
len: 15; d_gene: TRBD2; v_gene: TRBV30; abundance: few; j_gene: TRBJ2-2; CDR3nt: TGTGCCTGGAGCTTCCCTAGCGGGTACACCGGGGAGCTGTTTTTT; CDR3aa: CAWSFPSGYTGELFF
len: 13; d_gene: -; v_gene: TRBV19; abundance: few; j_gene: TRBJ2-1; CDR3nt: TGTGCCGCCTCAGGGAGGTCCTACAATGAGCAGTTCTTC; CDR3aa: CAASGRSYNEQFF
len: 13; d_gene: TRBD1; v_gene: TRBV18; abundance: -; j_gene: TRBJ2-7; CDR3nt: TGTGCCAGCTCACCTCAGGGGGCCTACGAGCAGTACTTC; CDR3aa: CASSPQGAYEQYF
len: 17; d_gene: -; v_gene: TRBV6-5; abundance: few; j_gene: TRBJ1-5; CDR3nt: TGTGCCAGCAGTTCGTTGATGCAGGGAAATAGCAATCAGCCCCAGCATTTT; CDR3aa: CASSSLMQGNSNQPQHF
len: 13; d_gene: TRBD1; v_gene: TRBV20-1; abundance: few; j_gene: TRBJ1-1; CDR3nt: TGCAGTGCTAAGGACAGGACGAACACTGAAGCTTTCTTT; CDR3aa: CSAKDRTNTEAFF
len: 13; d_gene: TRBD2; v_gene: TRBV6-1; abundance: -; j_gene: TRBJ2-1; CDR3nt: TGTGCCAGCAGAAAACCGGGGGGAGATGAGCAGTTCTTC; CDR3aa: CASRKPGGDEQFF
len: 15; d_gene: -; v_gene: TRBV4-2; abundance: -; j_gene: TRBJ1-4; CDR3nt: TGTGCCAGCAGCCAGGCCGGGACAACTAATGAAAAACTGTTTTTT; CDR3aa: CASSQAGTTNEKLFF
len: 15; d_gene: TRBD1; v_gene: TRBV18; abundance: many; j_gene: TRBJ1-6; CDR3nt: TGTGCCAGCAGTCCCACCGGACAGGGGAATTCACCCCTCCACTTT; CDR3aa: CASSPTGQGNSPLHF
len: 15; d_gene: TRBD1; v_gene: TRBV6-2/TRBV6-3; abundance: few; j_gene: TRBJ1-5; CDR3nt: TGTGCCACCCATCCCCGGACAGGGCTGAGTCAGCCCCAGCATTTT; CDR3aa: CATHPRTGLSQPQHF
len: 12; d_gene: -; v_gene: TRBV6-1; abundance: -; j_gene: TRBJ2-5; CDR3nt: TGTGCCAGCAGTGATGGATGGGAGACCCAGTACTTC; CDR3aa: CASSDGWETQYF
len: 15; d_gene: TRBD2; v_gene: TRBV14; abundance: few; j_gene: TRBJ2-3; CDR3nt: TGTGCCAGCAGTCGGACTAGCGGCCCGGCAGATACGCAGTATTTT; CDR3aa: CASSRTSGPADTQYF
len: 14; d_gene: -; v_gene: TRBV5-5; abundance: many; j_gene: TRBJ1-1; CDR3nt: TGTGCCAGCAGCTTGTCAGGGGCGAACACTGAAGCTTTCTTT; CDR3aa: CASSLSGANTEAFF
len: 15; d_gene: -; v_gene: TRBV6-5; abundance: -; j_gene: TRBJ1-5; CDR3nt: TGTGCCAGCAGTTACTCGATAGGGGTAGCTCAGCCCCAGCATTTT; CDR3aa: CASSYSIGVAQPQHF
len: 11; d_gene: -; v_gene: TRBV20-1; abundance: few; j_gene: TRBJ2-7; CDR3nt: TGCAGTGCTTCGCCCCGGGACACAACCCACTTC; CDR3aa: CSASPRDTTHF
len: 12; d_gene: -; v_gene: TRBV3-1; abundance: -; j_gene: TRBJ1-2; CDR3nt: TGTGCCAGCAGCCCCCCCAGGGGTGGCTACACCTTC; CDR3aa: CASSPPRGGYTF
len: 12; d_gene: -; v_gene: TRBV12-3/TRBV12-4; abundance: -; j_gene: TRBJ1-2; CDR3nt: TGTGCCAGCAGCCTTCAGGTATATGGCTACACCTTC; CDR3aa: CASSLQVYGYTF
len: 13; d_gene: TRBD1; v_gene: TRBV5-1; abundance: few; j_gene: TRBJ2-1; CDR3nt: TGCGCCAGCAGCCCGGGACAGCCCCGTGAGCAGTTCTTC; CDR3aa: CASSPGQPREQFF
len: 14; d_gene: TRBD2; v_gene: TRBV20-1; abundance: few; j_gene: TRBJ2-7; CDR3nt: TGCAGTGCTCGAGGACTAGCGGGAGTGCACGAGCAGTACTTC; CDR3aa: CSARGLAGVHEQYF
len: 14; d_gene: -; v_gene: TRBV29-1; abundance: few; j_gene: TRBJ2-7; CDR3nt: TGCAGCGTTGTTTACGGGTTTACGGCCTACGAGCAGTACTTC; CDR3aa: CSVVYGFTAYEQYF
len: 14; d_gene: -; v_gene: TRBV27; abundance: few; j_gene: TRBJ1-1; CDR3nt: TGTGCCGCGATGAGTTACACTATGAACACTGAAGCTTTCTTT; CDR3aa: CAAMSYTMNTEAFF
len: 15; d_gene: -; v_gene: TRBV6-2/TRBV6-3; abundance: few; j_gene: TRBJ2-2; CDR3nt: TGTGCCAGCAGAAGACTAGTCGGGAACACCGGGGAGCTGTTTTTT; CDR3aa: CASRRLVGNTGELFF
len: 12; d_gene: -; v_gene: TRBV29-1; abundance: -; j_gene: TRBJ1-2; CDR3nt: TGCAGTGTTGTAGCATGGGACTATGGCTACACCTTC; CDR3aa: CSVVAWDYGYTF
len: 13; d_gene: -; v_gene: TRBV6-2/TRBV6-3; abundance: few; j_gene: TRBJ1-1; CDR3nt: TGTGCCAGCAGTTACGCACAGGCGTACGAAGCTTTCTTT; CDR3aa: CASSYAQAYEAFF
len: 14; d_gene: TRBD2; v_gene: TRBV9; abundance: few; j_gene: TRBJ2-1; CDR3nt: TGTGCCAGCAGCCCAGCGGGAACCTACAATGAGCAGTTCTTC; CDR3aa: CASSPAGTYNEQFF
len: 14; d_gene: -; v_gene: TRBV20-1; abundance: -; j_gene: TRBJ1-1; CDR3nt: TGCAGTGCTAGGACCGTAAGGGGGGACACTGAAGCTTTCTTT; CDR3aa: CSARTVRGDTEAFF
len: 16; d_gene: TRBD2; v_gene: TRBV20-1; abundance: -; j_gene: TRBJ2-1; CDR3nt: TGCAGTGCACGACCTAGCGGGAGAAGCTCCTACAATGAGCAGTTCTTC; CDR3aa: CSARPSGRSSYNEQFF
len: 17; d_gene: -; v_gene: TRBV4-3; abundance: few; j_gene: TRBJ1-6; CDR3nt: TGCGCCCATAACCACCGGGAGGGACGAGGCTATAATTCACCCCTCCACTTT; CDR3aa: CAHNHREGRGYNSPLHF
len: 15; d_gene: TRBD2; v_gene: TRBV4-2; abundance: -; j_gene: TRBJ2-1; CDR3nt: TGTGCCAGCAGCCAGCTAGCGGGAGTTGCCCATGAGCAGTTCTTC; CDR3aa: CASSQLAGVAHEQFF
len: 11; d_gene: -; v_gene: TRBV12-3/TRBV12-4; abundance: -; j_gene: TRBJ2-4; CDR3nt: TGTGCCAGCAGCCGGACCACCCATCAGTACTTC; CDR3aa: CASSRTTHQYF
len: 17; d_gene: TRBD2; v_gene: TRBV27; abundance: few; j_gene: TRBJ2-7; CDR3nt: TGTGCCAGCAGTTTCGAGACTAGCGGCACTGTCTCCTACGAGCAGTACTTC; CDR3aa: CASSFETSGTVSYEQYF
len: 17; d_gene: -; v_gene: TRBV6-5; abundance: few; j_gene: TRBJ1-1; CDR3nt: TGTGCCAGCAGTTATGACGTAATGGGACACGTAAACACTGAAGCTTTCTTT; CDR3aa: CASSYDVMGHVNTEAFF
len: 14; d_gene: TRBD2; v_gene: TRBV15; abundance: -; j_gene: TRBJ2-5; CDR3nt: TGTGCCACCAGCCATCTAGCGGGGATCGGAATTGTAGACTTC; CDR3aa: CATSHLAGIGIVDF
len: 16; d_gene: -; v_gene: TRBV5-5; abundance: -; j_gene: TRBJ2-2; CDR3nt: TGTGCCAGCAGCACCAACGCGGGGACTGTCACCGGGGAGCTGTTTTTT; CDR3aa: CASSTNAGTVTGELFF
len: 11; d_gene: -; v_gene: TRBV7-2; abundance: -; j_gene: TRBJ2-5; CDR3nt: TGTGCCAGCAGCTTCCATGGGACCCAGTACTTC; CDR3aa: CASSFHGTQYF
len: 18; d_gene: TRBD2; v_gene: TRBV20-1; abundance: few; j_gene: TRBJ2-3; CDR3nt: TGCAGTGCTAGAGATCCTAGCGGGGGCGCACATCATCGGGATACGCAGTATTTT; CDR3aa: CSARDPSGGAHHRDTQYF